These 6 T cell receptor beta chains were sequenced from one sample in a study of blood T cell repertoires in COVID-19. The data were produced by immunoSEQ multiplex PCR, yet TCRdb's version contains in-frame clones alone and is incomplete. Found here are around 94,000 clones, roughly 81% of them singletons; the top ten hold about 9.9%. Material: peripheral blood. These receptors were taken from a man aged 35 to 55 with active or convalescent COVID-19.

V gene TRBV19 combines with J gene TRBJ1-4, with 8 bases matching TRBD1. Germline assignment: CDR1 LNHDA and CDR2 SQIVND (reference sequence). This CDR3 has 15 amino acids. V shed 3 bases and J 7 bases; nucleotides not matched to a gene: 7. The CDR3 DNA is TGTGCCAGTAGTATCCAATGGGACAGGATTGAAAAACTGTTTTTT. It encodes CASSIQWDRIEKLFF.

The rearrangement uses TRBV10-2 and TRBJ2-4, with 15 bases that match TRBD2. Per germline, CDR1 WSHSY and CDR2 SAAADI. The CDR3 is 19 amino acids. V dropped 3 bases and J dropped 1; count of bases not matched to a gene: 7. CDR3 region: CASSEGLAGGKPAKNIQYF. In DNA form, the CDR3 reads TGCGCCAGCAGTGAAGGACTAGCGGGGGGGAAGCCTGCCAAAAACATTCAGTACTTC.

The rearrangement uses TRBV27 and TRBJ2-1, with no clear D. Trimming shortened V by 3 bases and J by 10 bases, and 10 bases separated the two germline ends. The germline gives CDR1 MNHEY, CDR2 SMNVEV (reference sequence). There are 12 residues in the CDR3. This CDR3 is CASSFQSREQFF. The CDR3, as DNA: TGTGCCAGCAGTTTTCAATCTCGGGAGCAGTTCTTC.

This clone was recorded a few times. The chain combines TRBV5-4 with TRBJ2-1, with 11 bases matching TRBD2. Germline CDR1 and CDR2: SGHNT and YYREEE (reference sequence). The length of the CDR3 is 16 residues. V trimming: 4 bases; J trimming: 2 bases; junction bases outside the gene matches: 5. CDR3 protein: CASSTSGGPTYNEQFF. The CDR3 nucleotides are TGTGCCAGCAGCACTAGCGGGGGCCCAACCTACAATGAGCAGTTCTTC. The variable domain in full, with the rest retrieved from reference TRBV5-4 and TRBJ2-1, is ETGVTQSPTHLIKTRGQQVTLRCSSQSGHNTVSWYQQALGQGPQFIFQYYREEENGRGNFPPRFSGLQFPNYSSELNVNALELDDSALYLCASSTSGGPTYNEQFFGPGTRLTVL.

Concerning this clone: The junction and the germline gene differ at one end; a read error may be behind it. Other DNA sequences of this sample code for an identical CDR3. V and J are TRBV12-3 or TRBV12-4 and TRBJ1-3, with 7 nucleotides matching TRBD1. This CDR3 has 13 residues. In nucleotides, the CDR3 is TGTGCCAGCAGGTTAGAGGGGGCAAGGACCATATATTTT. This sequence encodes CASRLEGARTIYF.

CDR3 amino acids: CASSLSGTLNTGELFF. CDR3 nucleotides: TGCGCCAGCAGCTTATCCGGGACACTCAACACCGGGGAGCTGTTTTTT. V and J are TRBV5-1 and TRBJ2-2; a weak D match, TRBD1 (6 bases). This CDR3 spans 16 amino acids. V gave up 2 bases and J gave up 2 bases, with 13 bases separating them. Germline V CDR1 and CDR2: SGHRS, YFSETQ.